These 25 T cell receptor beta chains came from one sample sequenced in a study of T cell clonality in common variable immunodeficiency. The table came from immunoSEQ multiplex PCR; TCRdb's copy has only in-frame clones and leaves some out. The sample shows around 39,000 clones, none of them appearing just once. The sample taken for sequencing was peripheral blood mononuclear cells. These receptors were collected from a person aged 18-69 years in good health.

This clone was counted at least ten times. The read stops 3 residues short of the end of the CDR3; the missing end is completed from the germline J gene. The rearrangement links TRBV2 to TRBJ1-2; 8 bases are shared with TRBD1. This CDR3 has 15 amino acids. V lost 8 bases to trimming and J lost 3 bases; unmatched junction nucleotides: 11. Per germline, CDR1 SNHLY and CDR2 FYNNEI. The CDR3 is CASGDGYRGDYGYTF. The covered CDR3 bases are TGTGCCAGCGGAGACGGATACAGGGGGGACTATGGC.

The table lists this clone with a few counts. Read sequence stops 3 residues before the CDR3 end, and the germline J gene provides the missing end. V is TRBV11-3 and J is TRBJ1-1; no firm D call. Germline-derived CDR1 and CDR2 are SGHNT and YENEEA. Trimming cost V 0 bases and J 6 bases, with 8 bases left between them. CDR3 length equals 13 residues. This chain's CDR3 is CASSLDQMSEAFF. The part of the CDR3 DNA that was read is TGTGCCAGCAGCTTAGATCAGATGTCTGAA.

This clone was picked up a small number of times. Sequencing ends 3 residues short of the CDR3 end; the germline J gene provides the rest. The chain has TRBV19 and TRBJ1-1; D unresolved. Germline CDR1 reads LNHDA; CDR2 reads SQIVND (reference sequence). The CDR3 totals 12 residues. CDR3 amino acids: CASSYYKNIAFF. Partial CDR3 DNA: TGTGCCAGTAGTTATTACAAAAACATT.

At least ten counts were recorded for this clone. The read is 3 residues too short to cover the CDR3 end, so that end is filled in from the germline J gene. The rearrangement joins TRBV29-1 to TRBJ2-1, with 13 bases matching TRBD2. The CDR3 is 16 amino acids. V was clipped by 2 bases and J by 3 bases; unmatched bases: 4. Germline CDR1 is SQVTM and CDR2 is ANQGSEA. The sequenced part of the CDR3 DNA is TGCAGCGTTGAAAGACTAGCGGGGGGATACTACAATGAG. This translates into CSVERLAGGYYNE. The entire CDR3 protein is CSVERLAGGYYNEQFF.

Concerning this clone itself: The DNA ends 3 residues before the CDR3 does, and the rest of the CDR3 is filled in from the germline J gene. The chain recombines TRBV19 with TRBJ1-1, with D perhaps TRBD1 (6 bases). Germline-derived CDR1 and CDR2 are LNHDA and SQIVND (reference sequence). The CDR3 is made up of 14 amino acids. V was cut by 1 base and J by 1 base, with 7 bases left in between. This CDR3 is CASSIGGPNTEAFF. CDR3 bases read: TGTGCCAGTAGTATAGGGGGGCCGAACACTGAA.

This clone has a handful of counts. Read sequence stops 3 residues before the CDR3 end, and the germline J gene provides the missing end. The rearrangement joins TRBV5-1 to TRBJ1-2; D remains unclear. The germline CDR1 and CDR2 sequences are SGHRS and YFSETQ. This CDR3 region has 15 residues. The sequenced part of the CDR3 DNA is TGCGCCAGCAGCTTGGCATCCATCATTGGAAGCGAC. It encodes CASSLASIIGSD. The CDR3 reads in full as CASSLASIIGSDYTF.

This clone was seen only a few times. The CDR3 is cut off 3 residues early in the read; its end comes from the germline J gene. This chain joins TRBV7-2 and TRBJ2-7, with D possibly matching TRBD1 (6 bases). CDR1 SGHTA and CDR2 FQGNSA come from the germline V gene. V was pared by 3 bases and J by 3 bases, with 9 bases between. This CDR3 is built from 13 residues. The CDR3 loop reads CASSLGQNYEQYF. The part of the CDR3 DNA that was read is TGTGCCAGCAGCTTGGGACAAAACTACGAG.

This clone was seen more than once but under ten times. The read stops 3 residues short of the end of the CDR3; the missing end is completed from the germline J gene. The chain uses TRBV23-1 and TRBJ2-1; 7 bases agree with TRBD1. TRBV23-1 is filed as an ORF, its function uncertain. The CDR3 is 14 amino acids. V was clipped by 3 bases and J by 6 bases; unmatched bases: 5. Partial CDR3 DNA: TGCGCCAGCAGTCATCTACAGGGGCGCAATGAG. This translates into CASSHLQGRNE. The whole CDR3 sequence reads CASSHLQGRNEQFF.

In its sample, this clone was seen many times. This CDR3 is CASSSLGSEGGYTF. The part of the CDR3 DNA that was read is TGCGCCAGCAGCTCCCTGGGCTCCGAGGGTGGC. This rearrangement joins TRBV5-1 to TRBJ1-2, with unresolved D. Sequencing ends 3 residues short of the CDR3 end; the germline J gene provides the rest. From germline, CDR1 is SGHRS and CDR2 YFSETQ. Deletions cut 3 bases from V and 7 bases from J, with 16 bases between. The CDR3 sequence is 14 residues long. The variable domain in full, completed from reference TRBV5-1 and TRBJ1-2, reads KAGVTQTPRYLIKTRGQQVTLSCSPISGHRSVSWYQQTPGQGLQFLFEYFSETQRNKGNFPGRFSGRQFSNSRSEMNVSTLELGDSALYLCASSSLGSEGGYTFGSGTRLTVV.

This clone has a handful of counts. Read coverage stops 3 residues before the CDR3 terminus; the germline J gene supplies the remainder. The gene calls are TRBV7-9 and TRBJ2-3; 7 bases align to TRBD1. Per the germline V gene, CDR1 is SEHNR and CDR2 is FQNEAQ (reference sequence). The CDR3 consists of 12 residues. Incomplete CDR3 DNA: TGTGCCAGCTTAAGTTTGGGGACAGCG. Translation: CASLSLGTA. The entire CDR3 is CASLSLGTAQYF.

This clone occurred a few times. With the read ending 3 residues before the CDR3 end, the germline J gene is used to fill in that end. The gene calls are TRBV18 and TRBJ2-3; 8 bases fit TRBD1. The germline V gene encodes CDR1 KGHSH and CDR2 LQKENI. The CDR3 runs to 16 residues. CDR3 DNA, as far as it was read: TGTGCCAGCTCACTTCGTAGGACAGGGAATCGGGAGACG. As protein: CASSLRRTGNRET. The whole CDR3 sequence is CASSLRRTGNRETQYF.

In its sample, this clone was seen many times. The CDR3 goes on 3 residues after the read ends, and that part is filled in from the germline J gene. The genes are TRBV20-1 and TRBJ2-3, with D perhaps matching TRBD2 (6 bases). The CDR3 consists of 14 residues. Trimming took 1 base from V and 0 from J, leaving 8 bases between them. Germline values: CDR1 DFQATT, CDR2 SNEGSKA (reference sequence). CDR3 bases read: TGCAGTGCTAGAGTGGCGGGGAGCACAGATACG. This translates into CSARVAGSTDT. The CDR3 as a whole reads CSARVAGSTDTQYF.

This clone showed up many times. Partial CDR3 DNA: TGCAGTGCTAGAGATGAGGGGGTAGCAGATACG. Protein sequence: CSARDEGVADT. The complete CDR3 sequence is CSARDEGVADTQYF. This chain links TRBV20-1 with TRBJ2-3; D perhaps matches TRBD1 (6 bases). The CDR3 is cut off 3 residues early in the read; its end comes from the germline J gene. CDR3 length: 14 amino acids. Germline loops: CDR1 DFQATT, CDR2 SNEGSKA (reference sequence). Trimming cost V 0 bases and J 4 bases, with 11 bases left between them.

As regards this clone: The junction does not match germline at one end; this may be a read error. The read ends 3 residues before the CDR3 terminus; that terminus is restored from the germline J gene. The gene calls are TRBV7-7 and TRBJ2-1; possible D gene TRBD1, 5 bases. Looked up from germline, CDR1 is SSHAT and CDR2 is FNYEAQ (reference sequence). The length of the CDR3 is 13 residues. The covered CDR3 bases are TGTGCTAGCAGCATGACAGAGCTCAATGAG. It encodes CASSMTELNE. The complete CDR3 sequence is CASSMTELNEQFF.

This clone was observed at least ten times. From the germline J gene comes the end of the CDR3, since the read stops 3 residues before it. The gene calls are TRBV10-1 and TRBJ1-2; 11 positions match TRBD1. The CDR3 totals 14 residues. The V and J ends lost 6 bases and 5 bases, in that order; junction bases with no gene match: 5. Looked up from germline, CDR1 is WNHNN and CDR2 is SYGVQD (reference sequence). CDR3: CASRGQGEGYGYTF. The sequenced part of the CDR3 DNA is TGCGCCAGCAGGGGACAGGGGGAAGGGTATGGC.

Points on this clone: With the read ending 3 residues before the CDR3 end, the germline J gene is used to fill in that end. The chain links TRBV7-2 to TRBJ2-7; tentative D call: TRBD1 (5 bases). Germline-derived CDR1 and CDR2 are SGHTA and FQGNSA. This CDR3 comprises 14 residues. Trimming took 2 bases from V and 3 from J, leaving 11 bases between them. The sequenced part of the CDR3 DNA is TGTGCCAGCAGCTTAAGGACATCTATCTACGAG. Protein product: CASSLRTSIYE. In full, the CDR3 is CASSLRTSIYEQYF.

In its sample, this clone was seen many times. The read terminates 3 residues ahead of where the CDR3 ends, so the germline J gene completes it. At the DNA level, this CDR3 is encoded by other sequences in the same sample as well. The J gene is TRBJ1-1, the V gene TRBV20-1; possible D gene TRBD1, 5 bases. Trimming pared 5 bases from V and 2 bases from J, leaving 9 bases between. Germline loops: CDR1 DFQATT, CDR2 SNEGSKA (reference sequence). This CDR3 has 12 amino acids. The chain's CDR3 is CSALDTNTEAFF. The CDR3 DNA, read in part, is TGCAGTGCTTTGGACACAAACACTGAA.

The table lists this clone with many counts. With the read ending 3 residues before the CDR3 end, the germline J gene is used to fill in that end. V gene TRBV10-1 combines with J gene TRBJ2-4, with D unresolved. V lost 0 bases, J lost 7 bases, and 7 bases lay in between. In germline, CDR1 is WNHNN, CDR2 SYGVQD (reference sequence). This CDR3 comprises 13 residues. CDR3 DNA (partial): TGCGCCAGCAGTGAGTCTCAGGCCAACATT. It specifies CASSESQANI. The complete CDR3 sequence is CASSESQANIQYF.

Details on this clone: The sequence runs out 3 residues before the end of the CDR3; the remainder is reconstructed from the germline J gene. J is TRBJ1-3 and V is TRBV5-1; possibly TRBD1 for D (6 bases). The ends were cut back, 3 bases at V and 2 bases at J, with 12 bases in the middle. Germline CDR1 and CDR2: SGHRS and YFSETQ. The CDR3 extends over 15 amino acids. The CDR3 bases that were read are TGCGCCAGCAGCTATCAGGGGAGCACTGGAAACACC. Translation: CASSYQGSTGNT. From start to end, the CDR3 is CASSYQGSTGNTIYF. Full variable domain (missing parts from reference TRBV5-1 and TRBJ1-3): KAGVTQTPRYLIKTRGQQVTLSCSPISGHRSVSWYQQTPGQGLQFLFEYFSETQRNKGNFPGRFSGRQFSNSRSEMNVSTLELGDSALYLCASSYQGSTGNTIYFGEGSWLTVV.

This clone was counted at least ten times. The CDR3 goes on 3 residues after the read ends, and that part is filled in from the germline J gene. V and J are TRBV6-8 and TRBJ2-1; tentative D call: TRBD2 (5 bases). Between the trimmed V and J ends, which lost 5 bases and 4 bases, there was a span of 15 bases. Germline V gene data show CDR1 as MNHGY and CDR2 as SAAAGT. CDR3 length equals 15 residues. The sequenced CDR3 bases are TGTGCCAGCAGTGCCTGGCTAGCTCGTTACAATGAG. It is translated as CASSAWLARYNE. The entire CDR3 sequence reads CASSAWLARYNEQFF.

This clone was found a few times. The CDR3 is cut off 3 residues early in the read; its end comes from the germline J gene. The V and J genes are TRBV6-2 or TRBV6-3 and TRBJ2-7; 9 bases map to TRBD2. Germline values: CDR1 MNHEY, CDR2 SVGEGT. CDR3 length equals 15 residues. V was clipped by 4 bases and J by 0 bases; unmatched bases: 4. CDR3 bases read: TGTGCCAGCAGTTCGCGGGGGGGATCCTCCTACGAG. Amino acids: CASSSRGGSSYE. The complete CDR3 protein is CASSSRGGSSYEQYF.

This clone was seen ten or more times. The missing CDR3 end, 3 residues past where the read stops, is filled in from the germline J gene. The V and J genes are TRBV4-1 and TRBJ2-7; no clear D. The germline V gene has CDR1 MGHRA and CDR2 YSYEKL. The germline V and J ends were trimmed by 0 bases and 1 base, with 7 bases remaining between them. The CDR3 is made up of 14 amino acids. The CDR3: CASSQEGSSYEQYF. The DNA read from the CDR3 is TGCGCCAGCAGCCAAGAAGGCAGTTCCTACGAG.

Of note for this clone: Read coverage stops 3 residues before the CDR3 terminus; the germline J gene supplies the remainder. The chain uses TRBV10-3 and TRBJ2-7; 7 bases agree with TRBD1. V lost 0 bases, J lost 0 bases, and 5 bases stayed unmatched. This CDR3 spans 16 amino acids. Germline assignment: CDR1 ENHRY and CDR2 SYGVKD. CDR3 loop: CAISESGGSHSYEQYF. The covered CDR3 bases are TGTGCCATCAGTGAGTCAGGGGGCTCCCACTCCTACGAG.

This clone was seen repeatedly, ten times or more. The read gets to within 3 residues of the CDR3 end, and the germline J gene fills in the rest. V usage is TRBV5-1 and J usage is TRBJ2-7; 15 nucleotides agree with TRBD2. From germline, CDR1 is SGHRS and CDR2 YFSETQ. This CDR3 contains 16 residues. Trimming at V came to 4 bases and at J to 5 bases, leaving 7 bases not matched to a gene. The CDR3 sequence: CASSHGLAGGPHEQYF. The DNA read from the CDR3 is TGCGCCAGCAGCCACGGACTAGCGGGAGGGCCCCACGAG.

In its sample, this clone was seen many times. The read terminates 3 residues ahead of where the CDR3 ends, so the germline J gene completes it. This sequence joins TRBV20-1 and TRBJ2-7; 9 bases fit TRBD1. The CDR3 is 15 residues long. Germline V gene lookup returns CDR1 DFQATT and CDR2 SNEGSKA (reference sequence). V lost 0 bases, J lost 1 base, and 4 bases stayed unmatched. This CDR3 is CSARDRDRESYEQYF. The covered CDR3 bases are TGCAGTGCTAGAGACCGGGACAGGGAATCCTACGAG.